The rows below give T cell receptor beta chains drawn from one sample of a study of blood T cell repertoires in COVID-19. Repertoires were generated with immunoSEQ multiplex PCR, while TCRdb's copy carries only in-frame clones and drops some. Of 230,000 or so clones listed, approximately 80% were seen once; the top ten hold roughly 7.4%. The sequenced sample consisted of peripheral blood. Receptor source: a woman of 80 years or more with COVID-19, enrolled during active disease. Both conserved end residues are part of each CDR3. D genes are given only for firm matches. Size is omitted from some rows. Given values are once, few, many or a class for expanded clones.

>TRBJ2-7|TRBV13|.|.
CASSSGASAYEQYF
TGTGCCAGCAGCTCAGGTGCGAGCGCCTACGAGCAGTACTTC
>TRBJ1-5|TRBV5-8|.|.
CASSLGRGERNQPQHF
TGTGCCAGCAGCTTGGGACGGGGGGAAAGGAATCAGCCCCAGCATTTT
>TRBJ1-2|TRBV3-1/TRBV3-2|.|.
CASSRLRMYGYTF
TGTGCCAGCAGCCGCCTGAGGATGTATGGCTACACCTTC
>TRBJ1-5|TRBV19|.|.
CASSMVPGEVKPQHF
TGTGCCAGTAGTATGGTTCCTGGGGAGGTGAAGCCCCAGCATTTT
>TRBJ1-6|TRBV6-6|.|.
CASSYGQSNSPLHF
TGTGCCAGCAGTTACGGACAGTCCAATTCACCCCTCCACTTT
>TRBJ1-1|TRBV10-1|few|TRBD1
CASSPTGQNTEAFF
TGCGCCAGCAGCCCGACAGGGCAAAACACTGAAGCTTTCTTT
>TRBJ1-1|TRBV6-5|.|TRBD1
CASTSGQTNTEAFF
TGTGCCAGCACTTCGGGACAGACTAACACTGAAGCTTTCTTT
>TRBJ1-1|TRBV30|.|.
CAWSVTENTEAFF
TGTGCCTGGAGTGTAACAGAGAACACTGAAGCTTTCTTT
>TRBJ2-3|TRBV7-9|.|.
CASSFSGRAGDTQYF
TGTGCCAGCAGCTTCTCCGGCCGGGCGGGGGATACGCAGTATTTT
>TRBJ1-2|TRBV28|once|.
CASSPPGSATTYGYTF
TGTGCCAGCAGTCCCCCCGGTTCAGCAACTACCTATGGCTACACCTTC
>TRBJ1-2|TRBV12-3/TRBV12-4|once|.
CASSLSSGFGYTF
TGTGCCAGCAGTTTAAGCTCGGGGTTCGGCTACACCTTC
>TRBJ2-7|TRBV6-2/TRBV6-3|few|TRBD1
CASSYASGGAGEQYF
TGTGCCAGCAGTTACGCCTCAGGGGGTGCGGGCGAGCAGTACTTC
>TRBJ2-2|TRBV2|few|.
CASRGQPNTGELFF
TGTGCCAGCAGGGGGCAGCCGAACACCGGGGAGCTGTTTTTT
>TRBJ2-7|TRBV5-1|many|.
CASAPDSGSKTYEQYF
TGCGCCAGCGCCCCCGATAGCGGTTCGAAGACCTACGAGCAGTACTTC
>TRBJ2-7|TRBV7-3|.|.
CASSLTPGDYEQYF
TGTGCCAGCAGCTTAACCCCAGGGGACTACGAGCAGTACTTC
>TRBJ2-3|TRBV10-1|.|.
CASSDRQGTDTQYF
TGCGCCAGCAGTGATCGGCAGGGAACAGATACGCAGTATTTT
>TRBJ1-1|TRBV28|once|.
CASSFNRREAFF
TGTGCCAGCAGTTTTAACAGACGCGAAGCTTTCTTT
>TRBJ1-4|TRBV6-6|.|.
CASSYGAGSEKLFF
TGTGCCAGCAGTTACGGTGCGGGCTCTGAAAAACTGTTTTTT
>TRBJ2-4|TRBV28|.|.
CASSPTRSENIQYF
TGTGCCAGCAGCCCGACTAGATCGGAAAACATTCAGTACTTC
>TRBJ2-2|TRBV7-9|.|TRBD2
CASISGKGTGELFF
TGTGCCAGCATAAGCGGGAAGGGGACCGGGGAGCTGTTTTTT
>TRBJ2-7|TRBV4-2|.|TRBD1
CASSQGSGTGGEQYF
TGTGCCAGCAGCCAAGGATCCGGGACAGGGGGCGAGCAGTACTTC
>TRBJ1-1|TRBV5-5|.|.
CASSDRGQTGRAFF
TGTGCCAGCAGTGATAGGGGCCAGACCGGGCGAGCTTTCTTT
>TRBJ2-2|TRBV24-1|few|.
CATSDLRGTGELFF
TGTGCCACCAGTGATTTGCGGGGGACCGGGGAGCTGTTTTTT
>TRBJ1-5|TRBV2|.|.
CASSAGIHSNQPQHF
TGTGCCAGCAGCGCAGGGATTCATAGCAATCAGCCCCAGCATTTT
>TRBJ1-1|TRBV27|.|.
CASSLWGGLGTEAFF
TGTGCCAGCAGTTTATGGGGAGGGCTGGGCACTGAAGCTTTCTTT
>TRBJ2-3|TRBV28|few|TRBD2
CASSPGTSGSTDTQYF
TGTGCCAGCAGTCCTGGGACTAGCGGGAGCACAGATACGCAGTATTTT
>TRBJ2-3|TRBV5-4|.|TRBD2
CASSLDVRGDGTDTQYF
TGTGCCAGCAGCTTGGACGTACGGGGGGACGGAACAGATACGCAGTATTTT
>TRBJ1-1|TRBV21-1|.|.
CASSKWGGGENTEAFF
TGTGCCAGCAGCAAATGGGGCGGGGGGGAGAACACTGAAGCTTTCTTT
>TRBJ1-1|TRBV4-1|.|TRBD1
CASSQFSGGSKEAFF
TGCGCCAGCAGCCAATTCTCAGGGGGATCGAAAGAAGCTTTCTTT
>TRBJ1-1|TRBV27|few|.
CASKENLNTEAFF
TGTGCCAGCAAGGAGAACTTGAACACTGAAGCTTTCTTT
>TRBJ1-3|TRBV4-3|.|.
CASSQGAGSGNTIYF
TGCGCCAGCAGCCAAGGGGCGGGGTCTGGAAACACCATATATTTT
>TRBJ2-5|TRBV27|once|TRBD2
CASSLSVGLAGRETQYF
TGTGCCAGCAGTTTATCCGTCGGACTAGCGGGTCGAGAGACCCAGTACTTC
>TRBJ1-4|TRBV15|.|.
CATSRLGVNGEKLFF
TGTGCCACCAGCAGATTAGGGGTAAACGGTGAAAAACTGTTTTTT
>TRBJ2-2|TRBV5-1|.|TRBD1
CASSGTGRTGELFF
TGCGCCAGCAGCGGGACAGGGAGGACCGGGGAGCTGTTTTTT
>TRBJ2-1|TRBV12-5|.|TRBD2
CASGSGTSSYNEQFF
TGTGCTAGTGGTTCCGGGACTAGCTCCTACAATGAGCAGTTCTTC
>TRBJ2-2|TRBV5-4|.|.
CASSWDTRNTGELFF
TGTGCCAGCAGCTGGGACACCCGGAACACCGGGGAGCTGTTTTTT
>TRBJ2-3|TRBV18|.|.
CASSPQGSITDTQYF
TGTGCCAGCTCACCACAGGGGTCCATCACAGATACGCAGTATTTT
>TRBJ1-1|TRBV6-6|.|.
CASSRTPQTEAFF
TGTGCCAGCAGTCGGACACCTCAGACTGAAGCTTTCTTT
>TRBJ1-4|TRBV29-1|.|.
CSVGVATNEKLFF
TGCAGCGTTGGCGTTGCAACTAATGAAAAACTGTTTTTT
>TRBJ1-4|TRBV19|.|TRBD1
CASSIGSTGVGEKLFF
TGTGCCAGTAGTATCGGATCGACAGGGGTGGGAGAAAAACTGTTTTTT
>TRBJ1-1|TRBV9|.|.
CASSASAEAFF
TGTGCCAGCAGCGCTAGCGCTGAAGCTTTCTTT
>TRBJ1-1|TRBV4-1|.|.
CASSITTLTSRAGAFF
TGCGCCAGCAGCATAACGACCCTGACCAGCCGTGCGGGAGCTTTCTTT
>TRBJ2-5|TRBV2|.|TRBD1
CATGALTGQETQYF
TGTGCCACAGGGGCCCTGACAGGGCAAGAGACCCAGTACTTC
>TRBJ2-2|TRBV7-9|few|.
CATMQGSNTGELFF
TGTGCCACTATGCAGGGATCGAACACCGGGGAGCTGTTTTTT
>TRBJ1-1|TRBV3-1/TRBV3-2|.|.
CASSQRTGTSEAFF
TGTGCCAGCAGCCAAAGAACAGGAACGAGTGAAGCTTTCTTT
>TRBJ1-3|TRBV4-2|.|TRBD1
CASSPLDRGSSGNTIYF
TGTGCCAGCAGCCCCTTGGACAGGGGAAGCTCTGGAAACACCATATATTTT
>TRBJ1-1|TRBV5-4|.|TRBD1
CASVPGPPGQGAVAFF
TGTGCCAGCGTCCCCGGCCCACCGGGACAGGGGGCAGTAGCTTTCTTT
>TRBJ2-7|TRBV7-9|few|TRBD2
CASSPAGRGGSGQYF
TGTGCCAGCAGCCCGGCGGGTCGGGGGGGTTCTGGGCAGTACTTC
>TRBJ2-7|TRBV6-6|.|TRBD2
CASSYSTLAGDEQYF
TGTGCCAGCAGTTACTCGACCCTAGCGGGGGACGAGCAGTACTTC
>TRBJ1-1|TRBV27|.|.
CASRPLTGSNTEAFF
TGTGCCAGCAGACCACTGACAGGTTCGAACACTGAAGCTTTCTTT